This entry lists 6 T cell receptor beta chains sequenced from one sample in a study of regulatory T cells in long-lasting Graves disease. Arm-PCR of CDR3 regions with iRepertoire HTBI primers generated TCR beta libraries. Each CDR3 protein gets one entry after TCRdb re-called the multiplex PCR reads with MiXCR. This table has about 470,000 distinct CDR3 sequences, roughly 16% appearing once. The sample's time point: newly diagnosed GD, antithyroid drugs for less than 3 months. RNA extracted from PBMCs served as the sequencing template. These sequences were also reported in another study, on T cells in Graves' hyperthyroidism and ophthalmopathy.

The specimen comprised peripheral blood mononuclear cells (PBMCs), sampled at new diagnosis, from a patient treated with antithyroid drugs. Receptors originate from a man in his forties with Graves disease.

Only a few counts were recorded for this clonotype. The CDR3 protein is CASSQDGSGELFF. The CDR3 DNA reads TGTGCCAGCAGCCAAGATGGATCCGGGGAGCTGTTTTTT. The chain joins TRBV3-1 to TRBJ2-2; no clear D gene. The germline V gene has CDR1 LGHDT and CDR2 YNNKEL (reference sequence). This CDR3 contains 13 residues. The V end lost 0 bases, the J end lost 6 bases, and 5 bases lay between the germline ends. The whole variable domain, remainder taken from reference TRBV3-1 and TRBJ2-2, is DTAVSQTPKYLVTQMGNDKSIKCEQNLGHDTMYWYKQDSKKFLKIMFSYNNKELIINETVPNRFSPKSPDKAHLNLHINSLELGDSAVYFCASSQDGSGELFFGEGSRLTVL.

The table lists this clonotype with many counts. The chain recombines TRBV7-2 with TRBJ2-7, with 10 bases identical to TRBD2. Trimming removed 2 bases from V and 0 bases from J; junction bases left unmatched: 13. The CDR3 has 19 residues. Germline V gene data show CDR1 as SGHTA and CDR2 as FQGNSA. CDR3 nucleotides: TGTGCCAGCAGCTTAAGGCGGCCTAGCGGGAGTACACTCTCCTACGAGCAGTACTTC. It yields the protein CASSLRRPSGSTLSYEQYF.

This clonotype was picked up a small number of times. The rearrangement uses TRBV7-8 and TRBJ1-2; the match to TRBD1 covers 8 bases. V lost 5 bases to trimming and J lost 7 bases; unmatched junction nucleotides: 9. This CDR3 comprises 14 residues. Germline V CDR1 and CDR2: SGHVS, FQNEAQ. CDR3 residues: CASSTLQGETGYTF. The CDR3 nucleotides read TGTGCCAGCAGCACTCTACAGGGGGAAACTGGCTACACCTTC.

This clonotype came up a few times. The chain uses TRBV28 and TRBJ1-5, with D possibly matching TRBD1 (6 bases). The CDR3 loop spans 15 amino acids. Trimming took off 2 bases at V and 4 bases at J, with 12 bases between the two ends. Germline V gene data show CDR1 as MDHEN and CDR2 as SYDVKM. CDR3 amino acids: CASSLIRGGNQPQHF. The CDR3 DNA reads as TGTGCCAGCAGTTTAATAAGAGGGGGAAATCAGCCCCAGCATTTT.

The rearrangement uses TRBV3-1 and TRBJ2-1; TRBD1 aligns across 9 bases. V trimming: 3 bases; J trimming: 3 bases; junction bases outside the gene matches: 0. The CDR3 sequence is 14 residues long. Per the germline V gene, CDR1 is LGHDT and CDR2 is YNNKEL (reference sequence). The CDR3 loop is CASSQTGGYNEQFF. The CDR3 DNA is TGTGCCAGCAGCCAGACAGGGGGCTACAATGAGCAGTTCTTC.

About this clonotype: A read error may produce the germline difference seen at one junction end. The chain couples TRBV7-2 to TRBJ1-1, with no clear D. The CDR3 extends over 12 amino acids. Germline CDR1 SGHTA, CDR2 FQGNSA. The CDR3 bases are TGTGCCAGCAGTTCCGAGGACCGCATGGCCCCCTTT. It is translated as CASSSEDRMAPF.